Shown below are 5 T cell receptor beta chains from a single sample sequenced in a study of blood T cell repertoires in COVID-19. Repertoires were generated with immunoSEQ multiplex PCR, while TCRdb's copy carries only in-frame clones and drops some. The sample holds about 82,000 clones, roughly four fifths seen once. Material for sequencing was peripheral blood. The receptors shown here come from a man in his forties or fifties with active or convalescent COVID-19.

The genes are TRBV10-1 and TRBJ2-2; 10 bases are a match to TRBD2. The CDR3 covers 16 residues. The germline gives CDR1 WNHNN, CDR2 SYGVQD (reference sequence). V lost 7 bases to trimming and J lost 4 bases; unmatched junction nucleotides: 9. The DNA of the CDR3 is TGCGCCAGCAACCCTCTAGCGGGGGCCCTCACCGGGGAGCTGTTTTTT. It translates to CASNPLAGALTGELFF.

This clone was seen only once. The chain is built from TRBV4-3 and TRBJ2-3; possibly TRBD2 for D (5 bases). The germline V and J ends were trimmed by 2 bases and 6 bases, with 21 bases remaining between them. Germline V gene data show CDR1 as LGHNA and CDR2 as YSLEER. There are 17 residues in the CDR3. The CDR3 reads CASSQQRTAGMGDTQYF. CDR3 DNA sequence: TGCGCCAGCAGCCAACAGAGGACTGCTGGGATGGGTGATACGCAGTATTTT.

This chain links TRBV19 with TRBJ1-2; tentatively, D is TRBD1 (5 bases). The germline V gene has CDR1 LNHDA and CDR2 SQIVND (reference sequence). The CDR3 is made up of 14 amino acids. Trimming pared 3 bases from V and 2 bases from J, leaving 10 bases between. CDR3 nucleotides: TGTGCCAGTAGTATCGCGGACACCAACTATGGCTACACCTTC. It specifies CASSIADTNYGYTF.

The chain has TRBV18 and TRBJ1-2; 9 bases are a match to TRBD1. Germline V gene data show CDR1 as KGHSH and CDR2 as LQKENI. The CDR3 has 16 residues. The V gene end was trimmed by 4 bases and the J gene end by 2 bases; junction bases not matched to a gene: 8. The CDR3 DNA reads TGTGCCAGCTCACGGCCGGGACAGGGTGTCAACTATGGCTACACCTTC. Its translation: CASSRPGQGVNYGYTF. The full variable domain, rest sourced from reference TRBV18 and TRBJ1-2, is NAGVMQNPRHLVRRRGQEARLRCSPMKGHSHVYWYRQLPEEGLKFMVYLQKENIIDESGMPKERFSAEFPKEGPSILRIQQVVRGDSAAYFCASSRPGQGVNYGYTFGSGTRLTVV.

This rearrangement joins TRBV29-1 to TRBJ1-4; D call uncertain. The V and J ends lost 4 bases and 6 bases respectively, with 12 bases between them. Looked up from germline, CDR1 is SQVTM and CDR2 is ANQGSEA. CDR3 length equals 13 residues. In DNA, the CDR3 is TGCAGCGTTGGATCCTATCGGTATGAAAAACTGTTTTTT. This sequence encodes CSVGSYRYEKLFF.